This paragraph covers one T cell receptor beta chain sequence. A second roughly 6 to 11 cycle PCR used barcoded and J-beta primers. TCRdb ran MiXCR on the 5' RACE reads and lists one entry per CDR3 protein. The table shows about 1.6 million distinct CDR3 sequences, with roughly a third occurring only once. This entry is derived from a study of blood T cells in healthy people across ages. This TCR was recovered from a woman aged 30 to 39 in good health. Input material: blood.

CDR3: CASSLTPDGNYGYTF. CDR3 coding DNA: TGTGCCAGCAGCTTAACCCCCGACGGAAACTATGGCTACACCTTC. This rearrangement joins TRBV7-3 to TRBJ1-2, with unresolved D. Trimming shortened V by 0 bases and J by 2 bases, and 10 bases separated the two germline ends. CDR3 length: 15 residues. CDR1 SGHTA and CDR2 FQGTGA come from the germline V gene.